Listed here is a single T cell receptor (beta chain). No antigen is known for it. MiXCR, applied by TCRdb to the reads, yields one record per CDR3 protein. The table includes fewer than 650,000 distinct CDR3 sequences, roughly 43% detected once. In germline, CDR1 is SGHTA, CDR2 FQGNSA. V shed 5 bases and J 0 bases; nucleotides not matched to a gene: 8. The CDR3 loop spans 18 amino acids. This sample is part of a study of T cell repertoires in cytomegalovirus infection. General observations from the study: CMV-specific TCR beta clonotypes restricted by HLA-C were the ones dominating the ex vivo response.

The receptor was derived from a human donor in good health (CMV status not recorded). Some clones in this sample may be carry-over from other donors' samples. The V call is TRBV7-2, the J call TRBJ2-6, with 9 bases aligning to TRBD2. The sample consisted of cultured PBMCs, taken from culture after CMV antigen stimulation. The CDR3: CASSPQTSGISGANVLTF. DNA of the CDR3: TGTGCCAGCAGCCCCCAGACTAGCGGAATCTCTGGGGCCAACGTCCTGACTTTC.